A single sample is the source of the 17 T cell receptor beta chains below, sequenced in a study. TRBV12-4/TRBJ1-2 clonotypes were amplified with adaptor-ligated barcode primers. Each CDR3 protein gets one entry after TCRdb re-called the multiplex PCR reads with MiXCR. Of 350 to 450 distinct CDR3 sequences detected, about a fifth appear once; the ten largest clones hold 30% to 45%. Sequencing was performed on naive CD4+ T cells sorted from blood. Subset in this sample: naive CD4+ T cells, CD4+CD45RA+CD25-. These receptors were collected from a female donor with breast cancer.

The chain joins TRBV12-3 or TRBV12-4 to TRBJ1-2; no reliable D call. Trimming shortened V by 6 bases and J by 7 bases, and 18 bases separated the two germline ends. This CDR3 comprises 14 residues. CDR3 nucleotides: TGTGCCAGCAGACGACGAGCCGGGATAGGTGGCTACACCTTC. It codes for CASRRRAGIGGYTF.

This clonotype qualifies as large. The chain recombines TRBV12-3 or TRBV12-4 with TRBJ1-2, with D possibly TRBD1 on 6 matching bases. This CDR3 comprises 14 residues. With 5 bases removed from V and 7 bases from J, the gap between germline ends came to 17 bases. The CDR3 region has the DNA TGTGCCAGCAGTAATCCAACAGGGTCAGGTGGCTACACCTTC. It is translated as CASSNPTGSGGYTF.

This clonotype has just a few counts. The chain couples TRBV12-3 or TRBV12-4 to TRBJ1-2; TRBD1 matches at 7 bases. V lost 5 bases, J lost 6 bases, and 12 bases stayed unmatched. The CDR3 has 15 amino acids. The CDR3 sequence: CASSRQGEGVDGYTF. As DNA, the CDR3 is TGTGCCAGCAGTAGACAGGGTGAGGGAGTAGATGGCTACACCTTC.

This clonotype was counted a few times. The chain recombines TRBV12-3 or TRBV12-4 with TRBJ1-2; TRBD1 matches 8 bases. This CDR3 contains 12 residues. The V gene end was trimmed by 4 bases and the J gene end by 7 bases; junction bases not matched to a gene: 2. For the CDR3, the DNA is TGTGCCAGCAGTTCAGGGACAGGTGGCTACACCTTC. Amino acids: CASSSGTGGYTF.

This clonotype was observed many times. The V and J genes are TRBV12-3 or TRBV12-4 and TRBJ1-2, with D perhaps matching TRBD1 (5 bases). The CDR3 has 15 residues. The germline V and J ends were trimmed by 7 bases and 3 bases, with 18 bases remaining between them. CDR3 sequence reads: CASNLNKGHDYGYTF. DNA of the CDR3: TGTGCCAGCAACCTCAACAAGGGGCACGACTATGGCTACACCTTC.

This clonotype qualifies as medium-sized. The V gene is TRBV12-3 or TRBV12-4, the J gene TRBJ1-2; D unclear. The CDR3 contains 14 residues. Trimming pared 4 bases from V and 8 bases from J, leaving 17 bases between. Written as DNA, the CDR3 is TGTGCCAGCAGTTACCCTCTCTGGGCCGGCGGCTACACCTTC. Its translation is CASSYPLWAGGYTF.

Relative to its sample, this clonotype is large (0.1 to 1%). The J gene is TRBJ1-2, the V gene TRBV12-3 or TRBV12-4; D possibly corresponds to TRBD1 (6 bases). This CDR3 region has 13 residues. Between the trimmed V and J ends, which lost 6 bases and 2 bases, there was a span of 10 bases. The CDR3 reads CASRQGLNYGYTF. The CDR3 DNA sequence: TGTGCCAGCAGACAGGGCCTCAACTATGGCTACACCTTC.

This clonotype was seen only a few times. The J gene is TRBJ1-2, the V gene TRBV12-3 or TRBV12-4; 9 bases are a match to TRBD1. V trimming: 6 bases; J trimming: 8 bases; junction bases outside the gene matches: 10. The CDR3 is made up of 14 amino acids. The CDR3 region is CASSNYGTGRGYTF. CDR3 DNA sequence: TGTGCCAGCAGCAACTACGGGACAGGGAGAGGCTACACCTTC.

The rearrangement uses TRBV12-3 or TRBV12-4 and TRBJ1-2; 7 bases fit TRBD1. V shed 5 bases, J shed 6 bases, and the junction held 9 bases outside the gene matches. CDR3 size: 14 residues. The CDR3 DNA sequence: TGTGCCAGCAGTACACAGACAGGGATAAATGGCTACACCTTC. This codes for CASSTQTGINGYTF.

This clonotype is termed large. The V gene is TRBV12-3 or TRBV12-4, the J gene TRBJ1-2; weak D call: TRBD1 (5 bases). V was cut by 3 bases and J by 3 bases, with 11 bases left in between. The CDR3 contains 14 residues. In DNA form, the CDR3 reads TGTGCCAGCAGTTTCAAAGGGGTGGACTATGGCTACACCTTC. Translating it yields CASSFKGVDYGYTF.

This clonotype is deemed medium-sized. The chain employs TRBV12-3 or TRBV12-4 and TRBJ1-2; D is ambiguous. CDR3 size: 14 residues. The V end was cut by 6 bases, the J end by 1 base, with 12 bases between. CDR3 nucleotide sequence: TGTGCCAGCAGCCCGACTGGGGTTAACTATGGCTACACCTTC. Amino acid sequence: CASSPTGVNYGYTF.

In this sample, this clonotype is medium-sized (0.01 to 0.1%). V and J are TRBV12-3 or TRBV12-4 and TRBJ1-2; D perhaps matches TRBD1 (6 bases). Trimming cost V 6 bases and J 8 bases, with 16 bases left between them. This CDR3 is built from 13 residues. CDR3 DNA sequence: TGTGCCAGCAGCTATACAGGGTTGGAAGGCTACACCTTC. Residues: CASSYTGLEGYTF.

This clonotype qualifies as large. J is TRBJ1-2 and V is TRBV12-3 or TRBV12-4, with D possibly being TRBD1 (5 bases). The CDR3 consists of 13 residues. V was cut by 5 bases and J by 4 bases, with 11 bases left in between. Here the CDR3 reads CASSTQVAYGYTF. As DNA, the CDR3 is TGTGCCAGCAGTACACAGGTGGCCTATGGCTACACCTTC.

This clonotype was recorded at least ten times. CDR3 nucleotide sequence: TGTGCCAGCAGTTCCCCGGGACAGGGCCAGAGTGGCTACACCTTC. Protein product: CASSSPGQGQSGYTF. The chain recombines TRBV12-3 or TRBV12-4 with TRBJ1-2, with TRBD1 matching over 9 bases. The CDR3 covers 15 residues. V lost 4 bases and J lost 7; bases outside the gene matches: 10.

This clonotype is classed as medium-sized. The rearrangement uses TRBV12-3 or TRBV12-4 and TRBJ1-2; the match to TRBD1 covers 8 bases. V shed 6 bases and J 6 bases; nucleotides not matched to a gene: 6. This CDR3 has 13 amino acids. The CDR3 nucleotides are TGTGCCAGCAGCCCCGGACAGGGACATGGCTACACCTTC. This encodes CASSPGQGHGYTF.

This clonotype was detected ten times or more. The chain has TRBV12-3 or TRBV12-4 and TRBJ1-2; TRBD1 aligns across 7 bases. The CDR3 runs 12 residues. J was trimmed by 7 bases and V by 5 bases; bases with no gene match: 4. The CDR3 protein is CASSRDSSGYTF. CDR3 nucleotides: TGTGCCAGCAGTCGGGACAGCTCTGGCTACACCTTC.

By its share, this clonotype is medium-sized (0.01 to 0.1%). This chain links TRBV12-3 or TRBV12-4 with TRBJ1-2, with 9 positions matching TRBD1. V shed 6 bases, J shed 8 bases, and the junction held 7 bases outside the gene matches. CDR3 length: 13 residues. The CDR3 DNA reads TGTGCCAGCAGAGGGACAGGGATGGGAGGCTACACCTTC. Protein: CASRGTGMGGYTF.